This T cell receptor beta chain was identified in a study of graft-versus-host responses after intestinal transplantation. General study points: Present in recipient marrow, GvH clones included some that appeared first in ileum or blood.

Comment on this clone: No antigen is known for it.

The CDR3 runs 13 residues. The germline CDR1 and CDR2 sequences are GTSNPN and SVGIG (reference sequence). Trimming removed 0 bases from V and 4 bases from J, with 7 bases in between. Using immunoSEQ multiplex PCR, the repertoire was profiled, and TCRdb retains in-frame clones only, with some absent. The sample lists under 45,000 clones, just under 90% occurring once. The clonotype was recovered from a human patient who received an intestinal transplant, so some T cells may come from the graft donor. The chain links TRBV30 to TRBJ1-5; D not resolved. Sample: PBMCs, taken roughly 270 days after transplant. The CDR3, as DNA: TGTGCCTGGAGTGTTGAGCGAAATCAGCCCCAGCATTTT. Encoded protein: CAWSVERNQPQHF.